The 19 T cell receptor beta chains below all came from one sample that was sequenced in a study of shared clonotypes between healthy human individuals. The repertoire was sequenced with immunoSEQ multiplex PCR; TCRdb's copy has only in-frame clones and lacks some. The repertoire consists of 760,000 or so clones, with roughly 96% occurring once and the leading ten covering less than 0.25%. In the naive CD8 group, cells lacked CD45RO and were positively selected for CCR7, so terminally differentiated effector memory CD45RA+ cells were left out. Source material: naive CD8+ T cells sorted from blood. These receptors came from a man aged 30-40 years in good health.

The rearrangement uses TRBV5-4 and TRBJ2-5; TRBD1 is a possible D gene (5 bases). The CDR3 consists of 14 residues. V lost 7 bases and J 1 base, leaving 14 bases between the germline ends. Germline CDR1 and CDR2: SGHNT and YYREEE (reference sequence). The DNA of the CDR3 is TGTGCCAGCTCTACAGGCGAACGCCAAGAGACCCAGTACTTC. This sequence encodes CASSTGERQETQYF.

The chain links TRBV7-8 to TRBJ2-3, with TRBD1 identical over 7 bases. This CDR3 has 15 amino acids. From germline, CDR1 is SGHVS and CDR2 FQNEAQ. Trimming took 5 bases from V and 2 from J; bases not matched to a gene: 7. The CDR3 sequence: CASSQKGTDTDTQYF. The CDR3 coding sequence is TGTGCCAGCAGCCAAAAAGGGACAGACACAGATACGCAGTATTTT.

This chain links TRBV19 with TRBJ2-2; D remains unclear. The CDR3 covers 15 residues. CDR1 is LNHDA and CDR2 is SQIVND in the germline V gene (reference sequence). Between the trimmed V and J ends, which lost 6 bases and 6 bases, there was a span of 17 bases. The CDR3 loop is CASSFAAREAGELFF. CDR3 DNA: TGTGCCAGTAGCTTCGCCGCAAGGGAAGCCGGGGAGCTGTTTTTT.

The chain links TRBV18 to TRBJ1-3, with TRBD1 matching 9 bases. The CDR3 contains 17 residues. Germline V gives CDR1 KGHSH, CDR2 LQKENI. J gave up 1 base and V 0 bases, and 4 bases lay outside the gene matches. The CDR3 region has the DNA TGTGCCAGCTCACCACCGATTGGGACAGGGTCTGGAAACACCATATATTTT. It encodes CASSPPIGTGSGNTIYF. The entire variable domain, with the rest obtained from reference TRBV18 and TRBJ1-3, is as follows: NAGVMQNPRHLVRRRGQEARLRCSPMKGHSHVYWYRQLPEEGLKFMVYLQKENIIDESGMPKERFSAEFPKEGPSILRIQQVVRGDSAAYFCASSPPIGTGSGNTIYFGEGSWLTVV.

V usage is TRBV15 and J usage is TRBJ2-3; D gene unclear. Germline values: CDR1 LNHNV, CDR2 YYDKDF (reference sequence). The CDR3 extends over 14 amino acids. Trimming shortened V by 2 bases and J by 4 bases, and 10 bases separated the two germline ends. DNA of the CDR3: TGTGCCACCAGCAGAACTCGAACCCCAGATACGCAGTATTTT. Amino acid sequence: CATSRTRTPDTQYF.

Of note for this clone: This sample also contains other DNA sequences that code for the same CDR3. The chain employs TRBV27 and TRBJ1-1, with D possibly TRBD1 on 5 matching bases. The V gene lost 5 bases and the J gene lost 0 bases, with 7 bases spanning the gap. Germline-derived CDR1 and CDR2 are MNHEY and SMNVEV (reference sequence). This CDR3 comprises 13 residues. CDR3 region: CASSPGLNTEAFF. In DNA form, the CDR3 reads TGTGCCAGCAGTCCGGGACTGAACACTGAAGCTTTCTTT.

This clone was seen once. The J gene is TRBJ1-5, the V gene TRBV7-9, with 11 bases lining up with TRBD1. The length of the CDR3 is 18 residues. V was clipped by 5 bases and J by 2 bases; unmatched bases: 11. Germline CDR1 and CDR2: SEHNR and FQNEAQ (reference sequence). The CDR3 region is CASSPGTGGPSGNQPQHF. The CDR3 DNA sequence: TGTGCCAGCAGCCCTGGGACAGGGGGGCCGAGCGGCAATCAGCCCCAGCATTTT.

The V gene is TRBV6-5, the J gene TRBJ2-5; D tentatively reads TRBD1 or TRBD2 (6 bases each). Trimming removed 3 bases at V and 5 bases at J, with 13 bases between. The CDR3 is made up of 14 amino acids. The germline V gene has CDR1 MNHEY and CDR2 SVGAGI. CDR3 DNA: TGTGCCAGCAGTTATCGGCAGGGGACTGAGACCCAGTACTTC. It is translated as CASSYRQGTETQYF.

This clone was picked up one time. CDR3 coding DNA: TGCAGCGTTGAAGATCTGGGGTCTTCGTCGTTCTTC. Amino acids: CSVEDLGSSSFF. This chain links TRBV29-1 with TRBJ2-1; D unclear. The CDR3 length is 12 residues. V lost 0 bases and J 15 bases, leaving 15 bases between the germline ends. Germline V gene lookup returns CDR1 SQVTM and CDR2 ANQGSEA.

The V gene is TRBV6-5, the J gene TRBJ2-1; 7 bases are shared with TRBD2. From germline, CDR1 is MNHEY and CDR2 SVGAGI. The ends lost 2 bases at V and 7 bases at J; junction bases unmatched: 5. The CDR3 runs to 14 residues. The CDR3 sequence: CASSYAQGGNEQFF. DNA for the CDR3: TGTGCCAGCAGTTACGCCCAGGGAGGGAATGAGCAGTTCTTC.

This sequence joins TRBV12-5 and TRBJ2-1; D gene uncertain. Germline V gene lookup returns CDR1 LGHNT and CDR2 FRNRAP. CDR3 length: 10 amino acids. Trimming pared 9 bases from V and 15 bases from J, leaving 15 bases between. Here the CDR3 DNA reads TGTGCTAGCCCGGACGGGCCGAGGTTCTTC. Protein product: CASPDGPRFF.

The chain is built from TRBV9 and TRBJ2-1; D is ambiguous. Between the trimmed V and J ends, which lost 0 bases and 6 bases, there was a span of 10 bases. Germline assignment: CDR1 SGDLS and CDR2 YYNGEE. This CDR3 spans 14 amino acids. CDR3: CASSVGQNPNEQFF. The CDR3 DNA sequence: TGTGCCAGCAGCGTAGGTCAGAACCCCAATGAGCAGTTCTTC.

This rearrangement joins TRBV11-3 to TRBJ2-7; D possibly corresponds to TRBD1 (5 bases). This CDR3 has 13 amino acids. Deletions cut 5 bases from V and 2 bases from J, with 10 bases between. CDR1 SGHNT and CDR2 YENEEA come from the germline V gene. CDR3 residues: CASSIGVPYEQYF. The CDR3 bases are TGTGCCAGCAGCATAGGGGTCCCCTACGAGCAGTACTTC.

This chain joins TRBV4-1 and TRBJ1-5, with D hard to call. V was clipped by 4 bases and J by 1 base, with 8 bases between them. Looked up from germline, CDR1 is MGHRA and CDR2 is YSYEKL. The CDR3 contains 14 residues. This CDR3 reads CASSPTGSNQPQHF. DNA for the CDR3: TGCGCCAGCAGCCCTACCGGGAGCAATCAGCCCCAGCATTTT.

V gene TRBV4-2 combines with J gene TRBJ2-7; a weak D match, TRBD1 (6 bases). The CDR3 covers 15 residues. CDR1 LGHNA and CDR2 YNFKEQ come from the germline V gene. Deletions cut 4 bases from V and 7 bases from J, with 20 bases between. In DNA form, the CDR3 reads TGTGCCAGCAGCCGATACAGGGCGTTTACGCAGGAGCAGTACTTC. Its translation: CASSRYRAFTQEQYF.

The gene calls are TRBV7-6 and TRBJ2-5; 8 bases align to TRBD2. The CDR3 runs 15 residues. Germline CDR1 SGHVS, CDR2 FNYEAQ. J lost 4 bases, V lost 5 bases, and 9 bases had no gene match. The CDR3: CASSPGLALRETQYF. CDR3 sequence (DNA): TGTGCCAGCAGCCCTGGACTAGCTCTCCGAGAGACCCAGTACTTC.

This clone was seen only once. The CDR3 loop is CAISERLTTDTQYF. The CDR3 DNA reads TGTGCCATCAGTGAGCGCCTTACTACAGATACGCAGTATTTT. The chain is built from TRBV10-3 and TRBJ2-3; D gene unclear. From germline, CDR1 is ENHRY and CDR2 SYGVKD. Deletions cut 2 bases from V and 3 bases from J, with 9 bases between. CDR3 length: 14 residues.

The chain couples TRBV30 to TRBJ2-1; 9 bases line up with TRBD2. Unmatched junction bases numbered 5, after V lost 3 bases and J lost 5 bases. The CDR3 has 14 residues. CDR1 and CDR2 from the germline V gene are GTSNPN and SVGIG (reference sequence). CDR3 DNA: TGTGCCTGGAGAAGACTAGCGGAACACAATGAGCAGTTCTTC. Its protein product is CAWRRLAEHNEQFF.

This CDR3 is CASSAVLTGELFF. The CDR3 coding sequence is TGTGCCAGCAGTGCGGTCCTCACCGGGGAGCTGTTTTTT. This chain links TRBV28 with TRBJ2-2; unclear D gene. V lost 5 bases and J 4 bases, leaving 8 bases between the germline ends. The CDR3 sequence is 13 residues long. Germline V gives CDR1 MDHEN, CDR2 SYDVKM. The entire variable domain, with the rest obtained from reference TRBV28 and TRBJ2-2, is as follows: DVKVTQSSRYLVKRTGEKVFLECVQDMDHENMFWYRQDPGLGLRLIYFSYDVKMKEKGDIPEGYSVSREKKERFSLILESASTNQTSMYLCASSAVLTGELFFGEGSRLTVL.